This entry is about one T cell receptor (beta chain). Its matching antigen is unknown. Donors had nominal health at sampling but likely had unrecorded immune exposures. The sample comes from a study of cytomegalovirus exposure and HLA in healthy donors. Study outcomes and limitations: In a later analysis, TCR association rates varied by HLA locus: DRB1 most, HLA-C fewest.

Germline V CDR1 and CDR2: LNHDA, SQIVND (reference sequence). This CDR3 has 14 residues. J gave up 7 bases and V 6 bases, and 6 bases lay outside the gene matches. The PCR employed 60 Vbeta primers together with 13 Jbeta primers. Here immunoSEQ multiplex PCR was the method, and the copy in TCRdb shows in-frame clones only, minus some. This sample has about 150,000 clones, with over 75% found just once. This clonotype was sampled from a man aged 25-45 years in good health and CMV-seropositive. The chain joins TRBV19 to TRBJ1-4, with TRBD1 identical over 9 bases. The sample comprised PBMCs. The CDR3 DNA reads TGTGCCAGTAGAGAGACAGGGGGTGGTGAAAAACTGTTTTTT. Its protein is CASRETGGGEKLFF.